These 28 T cell receptor beta chains share one sample of origin, sequenced in a study of monozygotic twins with inflammatory bowel disease. TCRdb reprocessed the 5' RACE reads and stores each CDR3 protein as one record, lacking DNA. Its listing shows 200,000 to 250,000 distinct CDR3 sequences. Source material: blood. These receptors came from a human donor with ulcerative colitis or Crohn's disease, or a healthy co-twin of an affected twin (not recorded which).

The J gene is TRBJ1-6, the V gene TRBV3-1; TCRdb outputs TRBD1, but without DNA this stays unchecked. CDR3 length: 14 residues. Per the germline V gene, CDR1 is LGHDT and CDR2 is YNNKEL (reference sequence). The CDR3 sequence: CASSQVPGGSPLHF.

The chain carries TRBV7-2 and TRBJ2-1. CDR1 is SGHTA, CDR2 FQGNSA, per germline. The CDR3 has 13 residues. The CDR3 sequence is CASSPQTVAEQFF.

The chain employs TRBV28 and TRBJ2-4; the D call from TCRdb, TRBD1, cannot be confirmed without DNA. CDR1 is MDHEN and CDR2 is SYDVKM in the germline V gene. The CDR3 length is 14 residues. The CDR3 spells CASGAGRVKNIQYF.

The chain combines TRBV28 with TRBJ2-2; TCRdb calls TRBD1, which cannot be checked without DNA. Germline V gives CDR1 MDHEN, CDR2 SYDVKM. CDR3 length: 16 amino acids. CDR3 region: CASSRHGAANTGELFF.

The chain employs TRBV5-1 and TRBJ1-1. Germline values: CDR1 SGHRS, CDR2 YFSETQ. The CDR3 totals 15 residues. CDR3 amino acids: CASSLDRAMNTEAFF. The entire variable domain, with the rest obtained from reference TRBV5-1 and TRBJ1-1, is as follows: KAGVTQTPRYLIKTRGQQVTLSCSPISGHRSVSWYQQTPGQGLQFLFEYFSETQRNKGNFPGRFSGRQFSNSRSEMNVSTLELGDSALYLCASSLDRAMNTEAFFGQGTRLTVV.

This rearrangement joins TRBV7-2 to TRBJ2-1. The length of the CDR3 is 17 residues. Germline loops: CDR1 SGHTA, CDR2 FQGNSA. This CDR3 reads CASSYPMTDSSYNEQFF.

The chain carries TRBV4-1 and TRBJ2-2. The CDR3 has 14 amino acids. The germline V gene encodes CDR1 MGHRA and CDR2 YSYEKL. The CDR3: CASSQGGTTGELFF.

The rearrangement links TRBV12-3 or TRBV12-4 to TRBJ2-2; no DNA is available, so the TRBD2 call from TCRdb remains unchecked. This CDR3 has 17 amino acids. CDR3 residues: CASSFGAGRVNTGELFF.

This chain uses TRBV7-9 with TRBJ1-4; the D call from TCRdb, TRBD1, cannot be confirmed without DNA. The CDR3 has 13 residues. The germline V gene encodes CDR1 SEHNR and CDR2 FQNEAQ (reference sequence). CDR3 sequence: CASELGDTEKLFF.

V usage is TRBV6-1 and J usage is TRBJ1-6; the TCRdb D gene call, TRBD1, has no DNA to confirm it. Germline CDR1 MNHNS, CDR2 SASEGT. This CDR3 contains 15 residues. The CDR3 here is CASSRRQGGNSPLHF.

V usage is TRBV12-3 or TRBV12-4 and J usage is TRBJ2-2; with no DNA, the TCRdb D assignment of TRBD1 cannot be verified. The CDR3 sequence is 19 residues long. CDR3 protein: CARLTRDRGIKGNTGELFF.

This chain uses TRBV9 with TRBJ2-3; absent DNA, TCRdb's TRBD2 call cannot be checked. This CDR3 is 16 amino acids long. Germline CDR1 SGDLS, CDR2 YYNGEE. CDR3: CASSVAGTAPTDTQYF. The full variable domain, rest sourced from reference TRBV9 and TRBJ2-3, is DSGVTQTPKHLITATGQRVTLRCSPRSGDLSVYWYQQSLDQGLQFLIQYYNGEERAKGNILERFSAQQFPDLHSELNLSSLELGDSALYFCASSVAGTAPTDTQYFGPGTRLTVL.

This chain uses TRBV12-3 or TRBV12-4 with TRBJ1-1. This CDR3 has 12 amino acids. The CDR3 protein is CASSLVRLEAFF.

The chain joins TRBV4-3 to TRBJ2-3; the TRBD2 assignment by TCRdb is unverifiable without DNA. The CDR3 covers 15 residues. From germline, CDR1 is LGHNA and CDR2 YSLEER. CDR3 loop: CASSQQGLHTDTQYF.

This chain links TRBV4-2 with TRBJ1-5; TCRdb lists TRBD1, though no DNA is available to test this call. The CDR3 sequence is 15 residues long. Germline V gives CDR1 LGHNA, CDR2 YNFKEQ. CDR3 region: CASSQEGVSNQPQHF.

The J gene is TRBJ1-3, the V gene TRBV7-2; TCRdb lists TRBD1, though no DNA is available to test this call. CDR1 and CDR2 from the germline V gene are SGHTA and FQGNSA. CDR3 size: 16 residues. The CDR3: CASSFLQGASGNTIYF.

The chain combines TRBV4-1 with TRBJ1-1. CDR1 and CDR2 (germline): MGHRA, YSYEKL. This CDR3 region has 16 residues. CDR3 sequence reads: CASSQGVLGRNTEAFF.

The chain carries TRBV5-1 and TRBJ2-1; no DNA is available, so the TRBD2 call from TCRdb remains unchecked. Germline V gene lookup returns CDR1 SGHRS and CDR2 YFSETQ. There are 16 residues in the CDR3. The CDR3 protein is CASSLVGGGVDNEQFF.

The chain uses TRBV19 and TRBJ1-2; TCRdb outputs TRBD1, but without DNA this stays unchecked. The CDR3 is 16 residues long. Per germline, CDR1 LNHDA and CDR2 SQIVND (reference sequence). The chain's CDR3 is CASKRRGNQIDYGYTF. Full variable domain (rest looked up from reference TRBV19 and TRBJ1-2): DGGITQSPKYLFRKEGQNVTLSCEQNLNHDAMYWYRQDPGQGLRLIYYSQIVNDFQKGDIAEGYSVSREKKESFPLTVTSAQKNPTAFYLCASKRRGNQIDYGYTFGSGTRLTVV.

The chain links TRBV12-3 or TRBV12-4 to TRBJ1-1. The CDR3 contains 17 residues. The CDR3 spells CASSSTIAQPSNTEAFF.

The CDR3 region is CASSHRGAPHEQYF. The chain employs TRBV3-1 and TRBJ2-7. Germline V gene sequence: CDR1 LGHDT, CDR2 YNNKEL (reference sequence). There are 14 residues in the CDR3.

V and J are TRBV27 and TRBJ1-2; TCRdb returns TRBD1, unconfirmable since there is no DNA. This CDR3 is built from 13 residues. The germline gives CDR1 MNHEY, CDR2 SMNVEV (reference sequence). CDR3 in amino acids: CASSLRPGGGYTF.

This chain uses TRBV5-1 with TRBJ2-1. The V gene's germline CDR1 is SGHRS and CDR2 YFSETQ. CDR3 length: 14 residues. This chain's CDR3 is CASSSLESYNEQFF. Combining the CDR3 with reference TRBV5-1 and TRBJ2-1 gives the whole variable domain KAGVTQTPRYLIKTRGQQVTLSCSPISGHRSVSWYQQTPGQGLQFLFEYFSETQRNKGNFPGRFSGRQFSNSRSEMNVSTLELGDSALYLCASSSLESYNEQFFGPGTRLTVL.

The chain recombines TRBV7-9 with TRBJ2-7. CDR1 is SEHNR, CDR2 FQNEAQ, per germline (reference sequence). CDR3 length: 13 residues. CDR3 sequence reads: CAVAEVHSYEQYF.

This chain joins TRBV2 and TRBJ1-1; checking the TCRdb D call of TRBD1 is not possible without DNA. This CDR3 is 15 amino acids long. Germline CDR1 reads SNHLY; CDR2 reads FYNNEI. The CDR3 sequence: CASRGEGTGVAEAFF.

The chain combines TRBV6-5 with TRBJ1-6; TCRdb's D call, TRBD1, is unchecked because there is no DNA. The CDR3 loop spans 15 amino acids. Germline CDR1 and CDR2: MNHEY and SVGAGI. CDR3 sequence reads: CASSSPDGIDSPLHF.

This chain joins TRBV29-1 and TRBJ2-3; TCRdb's D call, TRBD2, is unchecked because there is no DNA. This CDR3 contains 15 residues. Germline CDR1 and CDR2: SQVTM and ANQGSEA. The CDR3 reads CSVEDGTSGTDTQYF.

The chain links TRBV12-3 or TRBV12-4 to TRBJ1-5; TCRdb's D call, TRBD1, is unchecked because there is no DNA. This CDR3 has 15 residues. This chain's CDR3 is CASSSIGQRGQPQHF.